The entry that follows covers one T cell receptor (beta chain) sequence. This record comes from a study of cytomegalovirus exposure and HLA in healthy donors. V shed 0 bases and J 6 bases; nucleotides not matched to a gene: 11. The CDR3 consists of 17 residues. Germline CDR1 SGHRS, CDR2 YFSETQ. Primers: 60 Vbeta forward and 13 Jbeta reverse. Some clones are missing from TCRdb's copy, which holds only in-frame ones; the method was immunoSEQ multiplex PCR. The sample gives around 150,000 clones, 80% of which show up once; 2% to 3% is in the top ten. Input material: PBMCs. This chain uses TRBV5-1 with TRBJ2-3, with TRBD2 identical over 9 bases. The clonotype was recovered from a man aged 50-59 years in good health and CMV-seronegative. Here the CDR3 reads CASSLGVRGTSRDTQYF. CDR3 nucleotide sequence: TGCGCCAGCAGCTTGGGCGTCAGGGGGACTAGCCGGGATACGCAGTATTTT.